This T cell receptor (beta chain) was recorded in a study of blood T cell repertoires in COVID-19 (TCRdb year 2020). Context from the whole study: Samples from collaborators originated in the United States, Italy and Spain and spanned both the acute and convalescent phases of COVID-19. A de-identified subject ID, COVID-19 status, age in years and sex were almost always included in the sample metadata. A freely available public database, intended as a resource for researchers studying the immune response to SARS-CoV-2, is where the repertoires were released. The material from the prospective study consisted of cDNA or gDNA derived from T cells, B-cell-depleted T cells, or PBMCs. The dataset comprised deeply sampled blood TCRbeta repertoires from subjects exposed to, actively infected with, or recovered from COVID-19. HLA class I and class II types, where available, came from metadata supplied by the sample provider rather than from assay-based typing. The samples were drawn from the first 160 participants of the ongoing ImmuneRACE study and from about 1,200 subjects provided by 6 global collaborators.

Each collaborating institution followed its own protocols to collect whole blood in K2EDTA tubes. Collaborator samples were shipped for TCRbeta analysis as frozen whole blood, isolated PBMCs, or DNA extracted from either sample type. Findings and caveats that apply to the study as a whole: The amount of clinical and demographic metadata varied by source and participant and was provided uncurated.

For this clone: Its cognate antigen has yet to be identified. Within one base of it there is no much larger clone, and no base qualities were kept.

TCRbeta CDR3 regions were amplified from genomic DNA by means of the immunoSEQ Assay, a bias-controlled multiplex PCR. As for how the authors treated the data: Within the assay, amplification of reference gene primers was used to estimate how many nucleated cells each sample contained. To quantify the absolute abundance of each unique TCRbeta CDR3 rearrangement, sequence reads were collapsed and filtered. For each sample, productive Simpson clonality was calculated as the square root of Simpson's diversity index across productive rearrangements. The immuneACCESS repertoire file appears here via TCRdb, limited to in-frame rearrangements. These files lack a portion of the clones; in checked studies, under half of the deficit traces to unresolved V genes, and the cause of the others is not known. V and J calls and clone size are as listed in that table; D and trimming were resolved from the DNA. A total of under 300,000 clones appear in this sample, 82% of them only once. The ten most abundant clones make up 9.5% to 15% of the sample.

The CDR3 contains 14 residues, cysteine and phenylalanine counted. Kept here is only the CDR3 DNA, which spans 42 bases and is read in frame from base 1. The germline V gene specifies WSHSY as CDR1 and SAAADI as CDR2. The V end gives up 3 bases and the J end 4 bases, leaving 3 bases in the junction not matched to a gene. The receptor chain draws on TRBV10-2 and TRBJ1-3, and 7 bases in between align with TRBD1. The specimen sequenced was peripheral blood. This TCR came from a woman aged 60 to 75 with active or convalescent COVID-19. The CDR3 has the sequence CASSEQGYGNTIYF. The nucleotide sequence reads as follows: TGCGCCAGCAGTGAACAGGGGTACGGAAACACCATATATTTT.